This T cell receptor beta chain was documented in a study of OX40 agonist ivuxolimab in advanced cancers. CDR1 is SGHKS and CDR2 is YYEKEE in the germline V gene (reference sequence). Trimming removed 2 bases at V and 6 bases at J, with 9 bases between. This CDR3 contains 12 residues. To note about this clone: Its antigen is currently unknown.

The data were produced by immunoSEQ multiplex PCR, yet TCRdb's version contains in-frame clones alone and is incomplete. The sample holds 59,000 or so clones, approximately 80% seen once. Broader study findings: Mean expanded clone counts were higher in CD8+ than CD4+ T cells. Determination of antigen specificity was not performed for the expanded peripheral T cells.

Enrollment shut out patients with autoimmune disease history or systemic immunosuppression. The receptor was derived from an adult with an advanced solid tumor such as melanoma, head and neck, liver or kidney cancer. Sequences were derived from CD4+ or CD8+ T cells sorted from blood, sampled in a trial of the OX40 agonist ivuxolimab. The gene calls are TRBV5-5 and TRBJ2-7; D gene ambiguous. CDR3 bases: TGTGCCAGCAGCTTCCGAGTTAGCGAGCAGTACTTC. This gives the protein CASSFRVSEQYF.